The 8 T cell receptor beta chains given below trace back to one sample, sequenced in a study of CD8+CD57+ T cells in acquired aplastic anemia (dated by TCRdb to 2017 to 2018). Sequencing used an Illumina HiSeq 2000. TCR beta VDJ combination and CDR3 sequence profiling used genomic DNA as the template. TCRdb ran its own pipeline on the public reads, namely fastp trimming at Q25 and MiXCR clone calling, and kept in-frame beta chains. Duplicate CDR3 protein sequences are folded into a single record with the most common DNA and genes. This sample gives roughly 150,000 distinct CDR3 sequences in total; around half of them show up just once. The leading ten clones occupy 2.5% to 4% of the sample. The patients picked for sequencing were ones in whom flow cytometry had shown an expansion of CD8+CD57+ cells. The sample was sorted CD4+, CD8+, or CD8+CD57+ T cells (not recorded which) from PBMCs. These TCRs come from a human donor with aplastic anemia.

This clonotype was seen repeatedly, ten times or more. V and J are TRBV6-1 and TRBJ1-6; D gene uncertain. Looked up from germline, CDR1 is MNHNS and CDR2 is SASEGT. The ends were cut back, 6 bases at V and 1 base at J, with 13 bases in the middle. This CDR3 spans 16 amino acids. Here the CDR3 DNA reads TGTGCCAGCAGCCGGGGTAGGGAATCCTATAATTCACCCCTCCACTTT. Translating it yields CASSRGRESYNSPLHF.

This clonotype was observed a few times. The gene calls are TRBV2 and TRBJ2-3; TRBD1 might be the D (6 bases). The V gene lost 1 base and the J gene lost 3 bases, with 11 bases spanning the gap. The germline gives CDR1 SNHLY, CDR2 FYNNEI. The length of the CDR3 is 15 residues. Here the CDR3 reads CASSEEGVGTDTQYF. As DNA, the CDR3 is TGTGCCAGCAGTGAAGAGGGGGTGGGGACAGATACGCAGTATTTT. Variable domain in full (rest from reference TRBV2 and TRBJ2-3): EPEVTQTPSHQVTQMGQEVILRCVPISNHLYFYWYRQILGQKVEFLVSFYNNEISEKSEIFDDQFSVERPDGSNFTLKIRSTKLEDSAMYFCASSEEGVGTDTQYFGPGTRLTVL.

Turning to this clonotype: The junction shows a germline mismatch at one end, possibly a read error. The J gene is TRBJ1-1, the V gene TRBV7-9, with TRBD1 as a possible D gene (5 bases). In germline, CDR1 is SEHNR, CDR2 FQNEAQ (reference sequence). The CDR3 spans 12 residues. CDR3 sequence: CASSQGDTEALF. The CDR3, as DNA: TGTGCCAGCAGCCAAGGGGATACTGAAGCTCTCTTT.

The chain recombines TRBV20-1 with TRBJ1-6; D is unresolved. Germline lookup yields CDR1 DFQATT and CDR2 SNEGSKA (reference sequence). CDR3 length equals 14 residues. With 6 bases removed from V and 6 bases from J, the gap between germline ends came to 15 bases. For the CDR3, the DNA is TGCAGTGCCCCTCCGGCAGCCAGTAATTCACCCCTCCACTTT. Encoded protein: CSAPPAASNSPLHF.

This chain links TRBV5-8 with TRBJ1-4; D not certain. The CDR3 has 15 residues. CDR1 and CDR2 from the germline V gene are SGHTS and YDEGEE. V was pared by 6 bases and J by 3 bases, with 15 bases between. For the CDR3, the DNA is TGTGCCAGCACCCGGGGTACCGGGGCTAATGAAAAACTGTTTTTT. Its protein is CASTRGTGANEKLFF.

The chain joins TRBV25-1 to TRBJ2-1; TRBD1 is a possible D gene (5 bases). V was clipped by 8 bases and J by 6 bases, with 17 bases between them. The CDR3 consists of 14 residues. Germline loops: CDR1 MGHDK, CDR2 SYGVNS. CDR3 loop: CASSLVGQGNEQFF. The CDR3 region has the DNA TGTGCCAGCTCCCTCGTAGGGCAGGGCAATGAGCAGTTCTTC.

This clonotype has more than one count but fewer than ten. The chain couples TRBV27 to TRBJ2-1; no definite D call. Germline V lookup: CDR1 MNHEY, CDR2 SMNVEV (reference sequence). The CDR3 length is 15 residues. V lost 3 bases and J lost 0, with 9 bases in between. The CDR3 bases are TGTGCCAGCAGTTTGAGACCCTCCTCCTACAATGAGCAGTTCTTC. Translating it yields CASSLRPSSYNEQFF.

Regarding this clonotype: Just one base apart from a much larger clone, this may be a read error. The genes are TRBV7-1 and TRBJ2-3; TRBD2 aligns across 10 bases. TRBV7-1 carries the ORF label, with uncertain function. The ends lost 3 bases at V and 7 bases at J; junction bases unmatched: 22. This CDR3 region has 20 residues. The CDR3 sequence is CASSSPGRGASGGRPYTQYF. The CDR3 DNA follows: TGTGCCAGCAGCTCCCCCGGCCGCGGCGCTAGCGGGGGCCGCCCCTATACGCAGTATTTT.